Following are 13 T cell receptor beta chains from one sample sequenced in a study of T cell responses to AZD1222 COVID-19 vaccine. TCRdb keeps only in-frame clones here, not all; method: immunoSEQ multiplex PCR. The sample records tens of thousands of clones, about 83% being singletons. Sequencing was performed on peripheral blood, taken 28 days after the second AZD1222 dose. Receptor source: an adult who received the AZD1222 COVID-19 vaccine.

The V call is TRBV7-2, the J call TRBJ2-3; 10 bases are a match to TRBD2. This CDR3 spans 13 amino acids. J gave up 3 bases and V 8 bases, and 2 bases lay outside the gene matches. Germline V lookup: CDR1 SGHTA, CDR2 FQGNSA. As DNA, the CDR3 is TGTGCCAGCGGAGCGGGGGGGACAGATACGCAGTATTTT. Encoded protein: CASGAGGTDTQYF.

The chain combines TRBV5-1 with TRBJ2-2, with 8 bases that match TRBD2. Germline CDR1 reads SGHRS; CDR2 reads YFSETQ. V lost 0 bases to trimming and J lost 6 bases; unmatched junction nucleotides: 7. This CDR3 contains 16 residues. The CDR3 region has the DNA TGCGCCAGCAGCTTGGTTGCGGCGGGGGGCGCCGGGGAGCTGTTTTTT. Translation gives CASSLVAAGGAGELFF. Combining the CDR3 with reference TRBV5-1 and TRBJ2-2 gives the whole variable domain KAGVTQTPRYLIKTRGQQVTLSCSPISGHRSVSWYQQTPGQGLQFLFEYFSETQRNKGNFPGRFSGRQFSNSRSEMNVSTLELGDSALYLCASSLVAAGGAGELFFGEGSRLTVL.

The gene calls are TRBV4-3 and TRBJ2-3, with 8 bases lining up with TRBD2. This CDR3 is 16 amino acids long. The J segment lost 3 bases and the V segment lost 1 base, leaving 6 bases of the junction unmatched. Germline CDR1 reads LGHNA; CDR2 reads YSLEER. This CDR3 reads CASSQAPGGMTDTQYF. The CDR3 nucleotides read TGCGCCAGCAGCCAAGCCCCGGGGGGGATGACAGATACGCAGTATTTT.

The chain carries TRBV10-3 and TRBJ2-7, with D perhaps being TRBD1 or TRBD2 (7 bases each). Trimming shortened V by 11 bases and J by 0 bases, and 20 bases separated the two germline ends. The CDR3 runs to 15 residues. Germline V lookup: CDR1 ENHRY, CDR2 SYGVKD. This CDR3 is CAAGEPGQSSYEQYF. CDR3 sequence (DNA): TGTGCCGCGGGGGAACCGGGACAGAGCTCCTACGAGCAGTACTTC.

The chain joins TRBV5-4 to TRBJ2-7, with 11 bases that match TRBD1. Germline V lookup: CDR1 SGHNT, CDR2 YYREEE (reference sequence). The J segment lost 5 bases and the V segment lost 7 bases, leaving 11 bases of the junction unmatched. The length of the CDR3 is 15 residues. This CDR3 reads CASSGKDRGLDEQYF. Written as DNA, the CDR3 is TGTGCCAGCTCGGGGAAGGACAGGGGGCTCGACGAGCAGTACTTC.

This clone turned up a few times. V is TRBV27 and J is TRBJ1-2; D call uncertain. The V end lost 3 bases, the J end lost 7 bases, and 6 bases lay between the germline ends. Germline loops: CDR1 MNHEY, CDR2 SMNVEV (reference sequence). This CDR3 comprises 11 residues. The CDR3 bases are TGTGCCAGCAGTTTCCCTCTTGGCTACACCTTC. This encodes CASSFPLGYTF.

The chain couples TRBV6-5 to TRBJ2-3; weak D call: TRBD2 (5 bases). The CDR3 spans 15 residues. Germline CDR1 is MNHEY and CDR2 is SVGAGI. The V end lost 2 bases, the J end lost 2 bases, and 11 bases lay between the germline ends. CDR3 residues: CASSYVGGFTDTQYF. For the CDR3, the DNA is TGTGCCAGCAGTTACGTAGGCGGGTTCACAGATACGCAGTATTTT.

The rearrangement uses TRBV6-1 and TRBJ1-4; TRBD1 might be the D (5 bases). Trimming stripped 3 bases from V and 2 bases from J, with 13 bases between. The germline CDR1 and CDR2 sequences are MNHNS and SASEGT. This CDR3 region has 16 residues. The DNA for the CDR3 is TGTGCCAGCAGTGAGAGTCAGGGTAGTACTAATGAAAAACTGTTTTTT. It yields the protein CASSESQGSTNEKLFF.

The chain recombines TRBV15 with TRBJ2-7, with D perhaps TRBD1 or TRBD2 (5 bases each). This CDR3 region has 13 residues. The germline V gene encodes CDR1 LNHNV and CDR2 YYDKDF (reference sequence). Trimming left V 3 bases short and J 5 bases short, with 11 bases between. The CDR3 nucleotides are TGTGCCACCAGCAGTAGCAGGGACCACGAGCAGTACTTC. It is translated as CATSSSRDHEQYF.

The chain uses TRBV6-4 and TRBJ2-5, with D perhaps TRBD1 or TRBD2 (5 bases each). From germline, CDR1 is MRHNA and CDR2 SNTAGT. The CDR3 length is 14 residues. Trimming stripped 4 bases from V and 10 bases from J, with 19 bases between. CDR3 bases: TGTGCCAGCAGTGCCCCGGGACCGACCTTAGGCCAGTACTTC. Its translation is CASSAPGPTLGQYF.

V usage is TRBV5-1 and J usage is TRBJ2-5; 10 bases are shared with TRBD2. Germline V gene data show CDR1 as SGHRS and CDR2 as YFSETQ. The CDR3 is 16 residues long. Unmatched junction bases numbered 2, after V lost 0 bases and J lost 0 bases. CDR3 DNA sequence: TGCGCCAGCAGCTTGGGACTAGCGGGCAACCAAGAGACCCAGTACTTC. Translation gives CASSLGLAGNQETQYF.

The chain carries TRBV6-2 or TRBV6-3 and TRBJ1-3; 7 bases are shared with TRBD1. CDR1 and CDR2 from the germline V gene are MNHEY and SVGEGT. The CDR3 runs 16 residues. Trimming took 2 bases from V and 4 from J; bases not matched to a gene: 8. DNA of the CDR3: TGTGCCAGCAGTTACGGGACAGTACGCGGAGGAAACACCATATATTTT. Its translation: CASSYGTVRGGNTIYF.

The J gene is TRBJ1-1, the V gene TRBV27, with 8 bases matching TRBD1. The germline CDR1 and CDR2 sequences are MNHEY and SMNVEV (reference sequence). J lost 4 bases, V lost 2 bases, and 9 bases had no gene match. The CDR3 length is 16 residues. For the CDR3, the DNA is TGTGCCAGCAGTTTAAGTATCAATACAGGGGGCACTGAAGCTTTCTTT. Translating gives CASSLSINTGGTEAFF.